The rows below give T cell receptor beta chains drawn from one sample of a study of regulatory T cells in long-lasting Graves disease. TCRdb passed the multiplex PCR reads through MiXCR, listing each CDR3 protein once. The repertoire holds 600,000 to 800,000 distinct CDR3 sequences, with roughly 30% as singletons. The sequences come from peripheral blood mononuclear cells (PBMCs), collected when the disease was refractory, from a patient treated with antithyroid drugs. The receptors originated from a female donor with Graves disease. Both conserved end residues are part of each CDR3. Fields, in order: J gene, D gene, clone size, V gene, CDR3 length, CDR3 DNA, CDR3 protein. A D gene is named only where the DNA matches it firmly. Expanded clones are given a class, and other clones once, few, many or no size at all.

TRBJ1-1,TRBD1,many,TRBV6-4,13,TGTGCCAGCAGCGGGGACAGGGGCACTGAAGCTTTCTTT,CASSGDRGTEAFF
TRBJ1-2,TRBD1,.,TRBV13,15,TGTGCCAGCAGCACCCCCGGGACAGGGATCTATGGCTACACCTTC,CASSTPGTGIYGYTF
TRBJ2-1,.,.,TRBV19,17,TGTGCCAGTAGCCGAGGGGTCGGCTCAGCCTCCTACAATGAGCAGTTCTTC,CASSRGVGSASYNEQFF
TRBJ1-5,.,.,TRBV24-1,15,TGTGCCACCAGTGAAAGGCAGGGTAGCAATCAGCCCCAGCATTTT,CATSERQGSNQPQHF
TRBJ1-2,.,.,TRBV7-9,14,TGTGCCAGCAGCCCCGGCGGATATAACTATGGCTACACCTTC,CASSPGGYNYGYTF
TRBJ2-4,.,.,TRBV6-1,13,TGTGCCAGCAGTCGCGACACCAAAAACATTCAGTACTTC,CASSRDTKNIQYF
TRBJ2-5,TRBD2,few,TRBV3-1,14,TGTGCCAGCAGCCCGACCGGGACTAGCGGGAGTCAGTACTTC,CASSPTGTSGSQYF
TRBJ2-7,TRBD2,.,TRBV14,13,TGTGCCAGCAGCCAAGGGGGGGGTCTCGAGCAGTACTTC,CASSQGGGLEQYF
TRBJ2-6,.,few,TRBV3-1,17,TGTGCCAGCAGCCCTCCGGGACAACACTCTGGGGCCAACGTCCTGACTTTC,CASSPPGQHSGANVLTF
TRBJ1-1,.,.,TRBV11-2,15,TGTGCCAGCAGAAGGACGCAGGGTCTGGGCACTGAAGCTTTCTTT,CASRRTQGLGTEAFF
TRBJ2-7,.,.,TRBV20-1,14,TGCAGTGCTAGTTTGGCCAAAAGCTCCTACGAGCAGTACTTC,CSASLAKSSYEQYF
TRBJ1-2,.,.,TRBV15,14,TGTGCCACCAGCAGAGATTTGGAAGGGGATGGCTACACCTTC,CATSRDLEGDGYTF
TRBJ1-1,.,many,TRBV12-3/TRBV12-4,14,TGTGCCAGCAGTTGGGGACAACAGAACACTGAAGCTTTCTTT,CASSWGQQNTEAFF
TRBJ2-2,.,few,TRBV6-5,16,TGTGCCAGCAGTTACTCCGACGGGAGGAACACCGGGGAGCTGTTTTTT,CASSYSDGRNTGELFF
TRBJ1-1,TRBD1,few,TRBV5-1,15,TGCGCCAGCAGCTTCACCCCTGACAGGGGGAGCGAAGCTTTCTTT,CASSFTPDRGSEAFF
TRBJ2-2,.,.,TRBV5-1,15,TGCGCCAGCAGCTCGGGCGGCTTGAACACCGGGGAGCTGTTTTTT,CASSSGGLNTGELFF
TRBJ1-1,TRBD1,.,TRBV19,15,TGTGCCAGTAGTCAGACAGGGGCCCTCGGCACTGAAGCTTTCTTT,CASSQTGALGTEAFF
TRBJ1-4,TRBD1,.,TRBV25-1,15,TGTGCCAGCAGTTGGACAGGGGCAACTAATGAAAAACTGTTTTTT,CASSWTGATNEKLFF
TRBJ1-1,.,many,TRBV12-3/TRBV12-4,15,TGTGCCAGCAGTAAGTCAGGGCAAGGCGACACTGAAGCTTTCTTT,CASSKSGQGDTEAFF
TRBJ1-1,.,many,TRBV28,13,TGTGCCAGCAGTTCCTACAGTTACTTGGAAGCTTTCTTT,CASSSYSYLEAFF
TRBJ2-2,.,.,TRBV3-1,17,TGTGCCAGCAGCCAAGATCTGGGACCACCGAACACCGGGGAGCTGTTTTTT,CASSQDLGPPNTGELFF
TRBJ1-6,.,.,TRBV18,14,TGTGCCAGCTCACCGACAGATTATAATTCACCCCTCCACTTT,CASSPTDYNSPLHF
TRBJ2-5,TRBD2,.,TRBV7-9,14,TGTGCCAGCAGCTTAGCCAGCGGGAGTGAGACCCAGTACTTC,CASSLASGSETQYF
TRBJ1-1,.,many,TRBV6-1,11,TGTGCCAGCGGGGTGTACACTGAAGCTTTCTTT,CASGVYTEAFF
TRBJ2-7,TRBD1,.,TRBV10-3,16,TGTGCCATCAGGACCTCCGGGACAGAAAACTCCTACGAGCAGTACTTC,CAIRTSGTENSYEQYF
TRBJ1-1,.,few,TRBV10-1,14,TGCGCCAGCAGTGAACAACAGGTGCCCACTGAAGCTTTCTTT,CASSEQQVPTEAFF
TRBJ2-7,.,few,TRBV2,14,TGTGCCAGCAGTGTTAGAGGGCTAGGTTACGAGCAGTACTTC,CASSVRGLGYEQYF
TRBJ2-2,.,few,TRBV2,16,TGTGCCAGCAGGAACAGTGGGAGAGGAGACACCGGGGAGCTGTTTTTT,CASRNSGRGDTGELFF
TRBJ1-1,.,.,TRBV14,14,TGTGCCAGCAGCCCCGGGACGGAGAGGTGGTGGGCTTTCTTT,CASSPGTERWWAFF
TRBJ2-5,.,.,TRBV29-1,12,TGCAGCGTTGAGCGTTCCCAGGAGACCCAGTACTTC,CSVERSQETQYF
TRBJ1-1,.,many,TRBV7-9,14,TGTGCCAGCAGTTCCGGGACCGCGAACACTGAAGCTTTCTTT,CASSSGTANTEAFF
TRBJ1-5,.,.,TRBV20-1,14,TGCAGTGCTTCTCGTTGGGACAGCAATCAGCCCCAGCATTTT,CSASRWDSNQPQHF
TRBJ2-5,.,many,TRBV3-1,14,TGTGCCAGCAGCCAAGCCAGCCTCCAAGAGACCCAGTACTTC,CASSQASLQETQYF
TRBJ1-6,.,.,TRBV10-3,13,TGTGCCATCAGGACAGTCGAAAATTCACCCCTCCACTTT,CAIRTVENSPLHF
TRBJ2-7,TRBD1,many,TRBV28,14,TGTGCCAGCTCCTCACAGGGGAACTCCTACGAGCAGTACTTC,CASSSQGNSYEQYF
TRBJ2-7,TRBD1,few,TRBV29-1,12,TGCAGCGTTTGGGGACAGGGGGGAGAGCAGTACTTC,CSVWGQGGEQYF
TRBJ1-6,TRBD1,few,TRBV7-9,13,TGTGCCAGCAGCCCGACAGGGTCCTCACCCCTCCACTTT,CASSPTGSSPLHF
TRBJ2-5,.,many,TRBV2,14,TGTGCCAGCAGTGACGGTGCAGGGTGGGAGACCCAGTACTTC,CASSDGAGWETQYF
TRBJ1-5,.,few,TRBV30,15,TGTGCCTGGAGTCGAAACAGGGAGGGCAATCAGCCCCAGCATTTT,CAWSRNREGNQPQHF
TRBJ2-3,.,.,TRBV3-1,13,TGTGCCTCCGGAGGGTGGCTCACAGATACGCAGTATTTT,CASGGWLTDTQYF
TRBJ1-2,.,few,TRBV30,14,TGTGCCTGGAGATGGACACCGCCTAACTATGGCTACACCTTC,CAWRWTPPNYGYTF
TRBJ1-1,.,few,TRBV5-1,16,TGCGCCAGCAGCTTGGCAGGGTCCCCTGGAAACACTGAAGCTTTCTTT,CASSLAGSPGNTEAFF